Only one count was recorded for the clone carrying this T cell receptor beta chain. Its antigen is not identified. The data stem from a study of CD8 T cells in Susac syndrome. Study results and caveats: The study acknowledged a relatively small number of individuals in its TCR sequencing and HLA analysis.

With random hexamers, roughly 0.45 to 1 ug RNA was reverse transcribed. TCRdb re-analysed the immunoSEQ multiplex PCR reads in MiXCR, keeping a single row per CDR3 protein. The profile covers 180,000 or so distinct CDR3 sequences, with about 95% appearing a single time and about 0.13% taken by the ten largest. Trimming left V 6 bases short and J 5 bases short, with 17 bases between. In germline, CDR1 is MNHEY, CDR2 SVGAGI. This CDR3 contains 14 residues. This TCR came from a human donor in good health. The chain combines TRBV6-5 with TRBJ2-7; TRBD1 or TRBD2 may be the D gene (5 bases each). Sequencing input: CD4+ T cells from PBMCs. The CDR3 loop reads CASSLRDGVHEQYF. For the CDR3, the DNA is TGTGCCAGCAGCCTCCGGGACGGAGTCCACGAGCAGTACTTC.